The 19 T cell receptor beta chains below were found in one sample sequenced in a study of PD-L1 blockade in urothelial cancer. Sequenced by immunoSEQ multiplex PCR; TCRdb stores in-frame clones only, minus some. The repertoire holds approximately 90,000 clones, with roughly 89% as singletons. As for time point: pretreatment peripheral blood. The sample was PBMCs, taken around atezolizumab (anti-PD-L1) treatment. The receptors stem from a man in his sixties with urothelial cancer.

This clone has only one observation. The rearrangement uses TRBV19 and TRBJ2-4, with TRBD2 identical over 13 bases. The CDR3 contains 16 residues. Per germline, CDR1 LNHDA and CDR2 SQIVND (reference sequence). V gave up 6 bases and J gave up 3 bases; unmatched junction bases: 5. CDR3 sequence (DNA): TGTGCCAGTAGAAGAACTAGCGGGAGGGTCAAAAACATTCAGTACTTC. This sequence encodes CASRRTSGRVKNIQYF.

The table lists this clone with a count of one. The chain couples TRBV5-6 to TRBJ1-1; D is perhaps TRBD1 (5 bases). Trimming left V 4 bases short and J 4 bases short, with 11 bases between. In germline, CDR1 is SGHDT, CDR2 YYEEEE. There are 13 residues in the CDR3. This chain's CDR3 is CASSLGLATEAFF. Written as DNA, the CDR3 is TGTGCCAGCAGCCTGGGGCTGGCCACTGAAGCTTTCTTT.

This rearrangement joins TRBV2 to TRBJ1-1; D may be TRBD1 (5 bases). The V gene's germline CDR1 is SNHLY and CDR2 FYNNEI. Trimming took off 3 bases at V and 5 bases at J, with 13 bases between the two ends. This CDR3 spans 14 amino acids. The CDR3 bases are TGTGCCAGCAGTGATCGCGCCAGGGTTACTGAAGCTTTCTTT. Translating gives CASSDRARVTEAFF.

This chain connects TRBV5-1 to TRBJ1-1, with D hard to call. The CDR3 extends over 13 amino acids. Germline-derived CDR1 and CDR2 are SGHRS and YFSETQ. V was trimmed by 0 bases and J by 4 bases, leaving 7 bases between them. Here the CDR3 reads CASSLEQITEAFF. For the CDR3, the DNA is TGCGCCAGCAGCTTGGAACAGATCACTGAAGCTTTCTTT.

The chain combines TRBV9 with TRBJ1-5; D gene uncertain. Looked up from germline, CDR1 is SGDLS and CDR2 is YYNGEE. The V and J ends lost 3 bases and 2 bases respectively, with 9 bases between them. The CDR3 is 14 residues long. The chain's CDR3 is CASSEGGRNQPQHF. CDR3 bases: TGTGCCAGCAGCGAGGGAGGCCGCAATCAGCCCCAGCATTTT.

J is TRBJ2-3 and V is TRBV7-3; TRBD2 aligns across 13 bases. Germline V gene data show CDR1 as SGHTA and CDR2 as FQGTGA. The CDR3 contains 17 residues. J gave up 2 bases and V 2 bases, and 4 bases lay outside the gene matches. CDR3 in DNA: TGTGCCAGCAGCTTACTGACTAGCGGGGGGTCCACAGATACGCAGTATTTT. It specifies CASSLLTSGGSTDTQYF.

The CDR3 is CAWSSGHTDTQYF. In nucleotides, the CDR3 is TGTGCCTGGTCTAGCGGCCACACAGATACGCAGTATTTT. The chain is built from TRBV30 and TRBJ2-3, with 7 bases lining up with TRBD2. V lost 5 bases and J lost 2; bases outside the gene matches: 4. CDR3 length: 13 amino acids. The germline V gene has CDR1 GTSNPN and CDR2 SVGIG (reference sequence). The whole variable domain, remainder taken from reference TRBV30 and TRBJ2-3, is SQTIHQWPATLVQPVGSPLSLECTVEGTSNPNLYWYRQAAGRGLQLLFYSVGIGQISSEVPQNLSASRPQDRQFILSSKKLLLSDSGFYLCAWSSGHTDTQYFGPGTRLTVL.

The chain joins TRBV9 to TRBJ2-2; TRBD1 might be the D (5 bases). In germline, CDR1 is SGDLS, CDR2 YYNGEE. This CDR3 has 14 residues. V lost 0 bases, J lost 6 bases, and 9 bases lay in between. The CDR3 DNA sequence: TGTGCCAGCAGCGTAGCGCAGGGCCCCGGGGAGCTGTTTTTT. The encoded protein is CASSVAQGPGELFF.

The gene calls are TRBV27 and TRBJ2-3, with TRBD2 identical over 13 bases. CDR1 and CDR2 (germline): MNHEY, SMNVEV (reference sequence). V shed 2 bases and J 2 bases; nucleotides not matched to a gene: 4. The CDR3 runs to 17 residues. This CDR3 reads CASSLRTSGGYTDTQYF. For the CDR3, the DNA is TGTGCCAGCAGTTTAAGGACTAGCGGGGGATACACAGATACGCAGTATTTT.

This sequence joins TRBV20-1 and TRBJ1-2, with D possibly being TRBD1 (5 bases). The CDR3 runs 11 residues. Germline CDR1 and CDR2: DFQATT and SNEGSKA (reference sequence). The germline V and J ends were trimmed by 5 bases and 3 bases, with 7 bases remaining between them. CDR3 nucleotide sequence: TGCAGTGCTGTGACAGACTATGGCTACACCTTC. Protein: CSAVTDYGYTF.

This chain joins TRBV5-8 and TRBJ1-5, with TRBD1 identical over 7 bases. Per germline, CDR1 SGHTS and CDR2 YDEGEE. Trimming at V came to 1 base and at J to 5 bases, leaving 0 bases not matched to a gene. The CDR3 has 13 amino acids. CDR3 loop: CASSLTGDQPQHF. The CDR3 region has the DNA TGTGCCAGCAGCTTGACAGGGGATCAGCCCCAGCATTTT.

This chain connects TRBV4-1 to TRBJ2-5; D not resolved. CDR1 is MGHRA and CDR2 is YSYEKL in the germline V gene. V was cut by 0 bases and J by 1 base, with 9 bases left in between. This CDR3 region has 15 residues. The CDR3 spells CASSQEVRGQETQYF. The CDR3 DNA reads as TGCGCCAGCAGCCAAGAGGTCCGCGGCCAAGAGACCCAGTACTTC.

The count of this clone is one. The chain couples TRBV27 to TRBJ2-3; 9 nucleotides align to TRBD2. There are 13 residues in the CDR3. Losses at the gene ends were 8 bases for V and 10 bases for J; bases not matched to a gene: 10. Germline CDR1 is MNHEY and CDR2 is SMNVEV (reference sequence). In nucleotides, the CDR3 is TGTGCCAGCTCGGCGGGGGGGGAACCGGCGCAGTATTTT. Translating it yields CASSAGGEPAQYF.

This rearrangement joins TRBV4-1 to TRBJ2-3; D perhaps matches TRBD1 (5 bases). The ends were cut back, 5 bases at V and 4 bases at J, with 19 bases in the middle. The CDR3 totals 16 residues. Germline loops: CDR1 MGHRA, CDR2 YSYEKL. The DNA of the CDR3 is TGCGCCAGCAGCTCAGGGATTAGCATGGTCCCAGATACGCAGTATTTT. Its translation: CASSSGISMVPDTQYF.

This rearrangement joins TRBV4-1 to TRBJ2-6; possible D gene TRBD1, 5 bases. The CDR3 has 16 amino acids. Germline V gives CDR1 MGHRA, CDR2 YSYEKL. V lost 4 bases and J 1 base, leaving 11 bases between the germline ends. CDR3 region: CASSPHDSSGANVLTF. The CDR3 DNA sequence: TGCGCCAGCAGCCCGCATGACAGTTCTGGGGCCAACGTCCTGACTTTC.

V and J are TRBV4-3 and TRBJ2-7, with D possibly TRBD2 on 7 matching bases. This CDR3 contains 16 residues. CDR1 and CDR2 from the germline V gene are LGHNA and YSLEER. V lost 0 bases to trimming and J lost 0 bases, with 12 bases between them. CDR3 nucleotides: TGCGCCAGCAGCCAAGAACCGGGGGGCAGCTCCTACGAGCAGTACTTC. It translates to CASSQEPGGSSYEQYF.

CDR3 region: CASSLDTGAQQYF. The CDR3, as DNA: TGCGCCAGCAGCTTAGACACAGGGGCCCAGCAGTACTTC. The chain employs TRBV5-1 and TRBJ2-7; 7 nucleotides match TRBD1. The CDR3 is 13 residues long. The V gene end was trimmed by 2 bases and the J gene end by 8 bases; junction bases not matched to a gene: 7. Germline assignment: CDR1 SGHRS and CDR2 YFSETQ.

This clone has more than one count but fewer than ten. The genes are TRBV5-1 and TRBJ2-1; D is uncertain. V was trimmed by 0 bases and J by 0 bases, leaving 13 bases between them. The length of the CDR3 is 17 residues. Germline lookup yields CDR1 SGHRS and CDR2 YFSETQ. This chain's CDR3 is CASSLGLSRISYNEQFF. The CDR3 DNA sequence: TGCGCCAGCAGCTTGGGTCTATCACGAATCTCCTACAATGAGCAGTTCTTC. Full variable domain (remainder filled in from reference TRBV5-1 and TRBJ2-1): KAGVTQTPRYLIKTRGQQVTLSCSPISGHRSVSWYQQTPGQGLQFLFEYFSETQRNKGNFPGRFSGRQFSNSRSEMNVSTLELGDSALYLCASSLGLSRISYNEQFFGPGTRLTVL.

As DNA, the CDR3 is TGTGCCAGCAGCTTTGGACAGACTAATTCACCCCTCCACTTT. Its protein is CASSFGQTNSPLHF. The chain combines TRBV7-9 with TRBJ1-6, with D possibly TRBD1 on 6 matching bases. This CDR3 comprises 14 residues. Trimming left V 3 bases short and J 6 bases short, with 9 bases between. Germline CDR1 and CDR2: SEHNR and FQNEAQ (reference sequence). Full variable domain (rest looked up from reference TRBV7-9 and TRBJ1-6): DTGVSQNPRHKITKRGQNVTFRCDPISEHNRLYWYRQTLGQGPEFLTYFQNEAQLEKSRLLSDRFSAERPKGSFSTLEIQRTEQGDSAMYLCASSFGQTNSPLHFGNGTRLTVT.